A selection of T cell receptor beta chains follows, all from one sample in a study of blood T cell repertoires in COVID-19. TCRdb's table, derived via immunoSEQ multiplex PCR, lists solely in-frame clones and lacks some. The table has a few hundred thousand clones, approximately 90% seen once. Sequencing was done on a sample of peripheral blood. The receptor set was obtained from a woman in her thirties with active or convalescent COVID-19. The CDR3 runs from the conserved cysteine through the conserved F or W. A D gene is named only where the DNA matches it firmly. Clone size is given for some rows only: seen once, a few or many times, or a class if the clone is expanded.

CDR3 DNA: TGTGCCAGCAGTTCCCAACGGAGCCTCTATGGCTACACCTTC; CDR3 protein: CASSSQRSLYGYTF; D gene: -; clone size: -; V gene: TRBV5-6; J gene: TRBJ1-2
CDR3 DNA: TGCGCCAGCAGTGTACAGAGCTACAATGAGCAGTTCTTC; CDR3 protein: CASSVQSYNEQFF; D gene: -; clone size: -; V gene: TRBV10-2; J gene: TRBJ2-1
CDR3 DNA: TGTGCCAGCAGACGGACTAGCGGGGGTACCGGGGAGCTGTTTTTT; CDR3 protein: CASRRTSGGTGELFF; D gene: TRBD2; clone size: few; V gene: TRBV2; J gene: TRBJ2-2
CDR3 DNA: TGTGCCAGCAGTGAAGCGCTCAGGGGGTATGGCTACACCTTC; CDR3 protein: CASSEALRGYGYTF; D gene: TRBD1; clone size: -; V gene: TRBV6-1; J gene: TRBJ1-2
CDR3 DNA: TGTGCCAGCAGTTACGATAGGACAGTAGGGCGCAATCAGCCCCAGCATTTT; CDR3 protein: CASSYDRTVGRNQPQHF; D gene: -; clone size: -; V gene: TRBV6-2/TRBV6-3; J gene: TRBJ1-5
CDR3 DNA: TGTGCCACCAGTGATTCGCCAGGGGGCGAAGCTTTCTTT; CDR3 protein: CATSDSPGGEAFF; D gene: TRBD1; clone size: -; V gene: TRBV24-1; J gene: TRBJ1-1
CDR3 DNA: TGTGCCAGCTCACCAGGGCAGGGGAACACTAATGAAAAACTGTTTTTT; CDR3 protein: CASSPGQGNTNEKLFF; D gene: -; clone size: -; V gene: TRBV18; J gene: TRBJ1-4
CDR3 DNA: TGTGCCAGCATCCCGTCTGGGGCCGCGGATGGCTACACCTTC; CDR3 protein: CASIPSGAADGYTF; D gene: -; clone size: -; V gene: TRBV6-2/TRBV6-3; J gene: TRBJ1-2
CDR3 DNA: TGTGCCAGCAGTTCCTACTCTGGAAACACCATATATTTT; CDR3 protein: CASSSYSGNTIYF; D gene: -; clone size: -; V gene: TRBV5-6; J gene: TRBJ1-3
CDR3 DNA: TGTGCCAGCAATCCCCTAGCGGGGGGAGGAGATACGCAGTATTTT; CDR3 protein: CASNPLAGGGDTQYF; D gene: TRBD2; clone size: -; V gene: TRBV5-4; J gene: TRBJ2-3
CDR3 DNA: TGTGCCAGCACACTGAGCTCCTACAATGAGCAGTTCTTC; CDR3 protein: CASTLSSYNEQFF; D gene: -; clone size: -; V gene: TRBV6-5; J gene: TRBJ2-1